What follows describes a single TCR beta chain. Its specificity is unknown. The V gene end was trimmed by 3 bases and the J gene end by 4 bases; junction bases not matched to a gene: 4. Germline V CDR1 and CDR2: SGHRS, YFSETQ. This CDR3 has 14 amino acids. This entry belongs to a study of cytomegalovirus exposure and HLA in healthy donors. Produced via immunoSEQ multiplex PCR; TCRdb's table is partial and in-frame only. The sample yields 110,000 or so clones, approximately 95% seen once. Study results and caveats: Confirmation was obtained in vitro that a few CMV-associated chains are specific for CMV antigens. The investigators catalogued about 170 TCR beta chains as cytomegalovirus-associated.

The origin of this receptor is a woman between 18 and 30 years old in good health and CMV-seronegative. The specimen sequenced was PBMCs. This chain links TRBV5-1 with TRBJ2-3; 8 bases match TRBD2. In DNA, the CDR3 is TGCGCCAGCAGCTACGGGGGGGTCGCAGATACGCAGTATTTT. It encodes CASSYGGVADTQYF.